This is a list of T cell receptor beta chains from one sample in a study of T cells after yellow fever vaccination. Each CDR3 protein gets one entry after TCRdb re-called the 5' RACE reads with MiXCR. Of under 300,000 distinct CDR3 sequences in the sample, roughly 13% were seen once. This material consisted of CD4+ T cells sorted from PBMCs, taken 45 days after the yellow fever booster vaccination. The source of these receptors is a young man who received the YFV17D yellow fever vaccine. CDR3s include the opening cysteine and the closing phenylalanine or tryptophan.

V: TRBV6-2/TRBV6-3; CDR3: CASSQGLASNEQFF
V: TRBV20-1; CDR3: CSGGVSSYEQYF
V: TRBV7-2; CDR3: CASSFIVGEQYF
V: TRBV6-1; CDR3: CASRKNQGIAGDTQYF
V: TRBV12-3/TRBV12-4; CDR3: CASKRDSYNEQFF
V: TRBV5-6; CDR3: CASSLAAEPYGYTF
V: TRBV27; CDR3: CASSLRGQGLYEQYF
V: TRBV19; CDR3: CASSIPLFGAGELFF
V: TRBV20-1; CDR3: CSVKSYGYTF
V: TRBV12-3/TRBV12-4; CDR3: CASSFSGGQPQHF
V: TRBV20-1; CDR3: CSAAWRTGFEQYF
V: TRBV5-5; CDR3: CAVQGQNNEQFF
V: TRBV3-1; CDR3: CASSQDRWVAF
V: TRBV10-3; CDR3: CAISEARDRGEKLFF
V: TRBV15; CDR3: CATSSRFNQPQHF
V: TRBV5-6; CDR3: CASSLAGADHRGEQFF
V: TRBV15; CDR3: CATSKGGAYSNQPQHF
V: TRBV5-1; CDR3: CASSLTAGLAGTYNEQFF
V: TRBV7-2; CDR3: CASSLDIVSYEQSF
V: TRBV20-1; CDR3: CSARGILVHEQFF
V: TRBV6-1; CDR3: CASSPQALAQQETQYF
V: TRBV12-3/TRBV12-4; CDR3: CASSPRLFGVTEAFF
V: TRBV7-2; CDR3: CASSPLAGVFNEQFF
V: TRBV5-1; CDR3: CASSLGNGAGQETQYF
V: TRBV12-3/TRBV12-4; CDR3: CASTDSNREQYF
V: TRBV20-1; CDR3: CSPTSTYYGYTF
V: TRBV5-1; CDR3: CASSPSQNTGELFF
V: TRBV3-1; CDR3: CASSHTTSGSFGEQYF
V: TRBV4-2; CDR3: CASSQGQISGANVLTF
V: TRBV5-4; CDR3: CASSLQGATGELFF
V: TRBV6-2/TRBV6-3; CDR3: CASRAGLAVVDEQFF
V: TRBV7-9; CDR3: CASSPLRVPTYEQYF
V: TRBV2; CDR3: CASRTGQYNEQFF
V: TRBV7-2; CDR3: CASSPRSGRSGETQYF
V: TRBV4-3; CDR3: CASSQTTSGVTGELFF